This passage covers 13 T cell receptor beta chains from one sample sequenced in a study of technical replicates of blood from a handful of donors. Only in-frame clones appear in the TCRdb table, and some are missing; sequencing was by immunoSEQ multiplex PCR. The data contain around 69,000 clones, 88% of them seen just once; the ten biggest clones take up roughly 4.6%. Sequencing was done on a sample of PBMCs. Every receptor here comes from a human donor in good health. Some clones in this sample may be carry-over from other donors' samples.

This sequence joins TRBV14 and TRBJ2-3, with D possibly TRBD2 on 5 matching bases. This CDR3 comprises 15 residues. The V gene lost 0 bases and the J gene lost 2 bases, with 9 bases spanning the gap. CDR1 SGHDN and CDR2 FVKESK come from the germline V gene. The DNA of the CDR3 is TGTGCCAGCAGCCAAGATGACTACTACACAGATACGCAGTATTTT. Translation gives CASSQDDYYTDTQYF.

With respect to this clone: Since a much larger clone is just one base distant, this may be a read error. The rearrangement joins TRBV18 to TRBJ1-3; no firm D call. The CDR3 sequence is 12 residues long. V lost 3 bases, J lost 6 bases, and 6 bases lay in between. Germline CDR1 is KGHSH and CDR2 is LQKENI. DNA of the CDR3: TGTGCCAGCTCACCGGAGGAAAACACCATATATTTT. Amino acid sequence: CASSPEENTIYF.

The chain employs TRBV7-8 and TRBJ1-1, with a weak D call TRBD1 (5 bases). V was trimmed by 1 base and J by 0 bases, leaving 9 bases between them. Germline V gives CDR1 SGHVS, CDR2 FQNEAQ. This CDR3 comprises 15 residues. The CDR3: CASSLVDRMNTEAFF. The CDR3 DNA reads as TGTGCCAGCAGCTTAGTCGACAGAATGAACACTGAAGCTTTCTTT.

The rearrangement uses TRBV6-6 and TRBJ1-5, with D maybe TRBD1 (5 bases). The CDR3 covers 14 residues. V lost 5 bases and J lost 0, with 8 bases in between. CDR1 is MNHNY and CDR2 is SVGAGI in the germline V gene (reference sequence). The CDR3 is CASSDRYSNQPQHF. CDR3 nucleotides: TGTGCCAGCAGTGACAGATATAGCAATCAGCCCCAGCATTTT.

This chain connects TRBV10-3 to TRBJ1-5; D remains ambiguous. In germline, CDR1 is ENHRY, CDR2 SYGVKD. The CDR3 consists of 13 residues. V shed 0 bases and J shed 10 bases, with 10 bases lying between them. DNA for the CDR3: TGTGCCATCAGTGAGTCGTCCACTCCCCCCCAGCATTTT. It is translated as CAISESSTPPQHF.

This chain links TRBV5-1 with TRBJ2-7, with D possibly being TRBD1 (5 bases). The germline gives CDR1 SGHRS, CDR2 YFSETQ. The CDR3 spans 16 residues. V lost 3 bases and J lost 0, with 16 bases in between. CDR3: CASSSKTQEISYEQYF. The CDR3 DNA sequence: TGCGCCAGCAGCTCAAAGACACAGGAAATCTCCTACGAGCAGTACTTC.

The chain links TRBV4-2 to TRBJ2-3; 8 nucleotides align to TRBD2. CDR3 length: 16 amino acids. Germline lookup yields CDR1 LGHNA and CDR2 YNFKEQ. V dropped 4 bases and J dropped 0; count of bases not matched to a gene: 6. The CDR3, as DNA: TGTGCCAGCAGCCCCGGACTAGCTCTAAGCACAGATACGCAGTATTTT. Amino acids: CASSPGLALSTDTQYF.

The chain uses TRBV5-1 and TRBJ1-2; 12 bases line up with TRBD1. Germline loops: CDR1 SGHRS, CDR2 YFSETQ. Unmatched junction bases numbered 3, after V lost 4 bases and J lost 2 bases. The CDR3 totals 15 residues. The CDR3 spells CASSPGTGGNYGYTF. The CDR3 coding sequence is TGCGCCAGCAGCCCAGGGACAGGGGGCAACTATGGCTACACCTTC.

V is TRBV18 and J is TRBJ2-7; a possible D gene is TRBD2 (6 bases). The CDR3 runs to 14 residues. From germline, CDR1 is KGHSH and CDR2 LQKENI. Trimming cost V 2 bases and J 9 bases, with 17 bases left between them. The CDR3 region is CASSPAGPTQGQYF. DNA for the CDR3: TGTGCCAGCTCACCAGCGGGACCAACGCAGGGGCAGTACTTC.

This chain joins TRBV19 and TRBJ2-5, with a possible D match to TRBD1 (5 bases). The V end was cut by 7 bases, the J end by 7 bases, with 22 bases between. The CDR3 has 15 residues. CDR1 and CDR2 (germline): LNHDA, SQIVND (reference sequence). The CDR3 region is CASKGYGDSRGTQYF. Written as DNA, the CDR3 is TGTGCCAGTAAGGGGTATGGCGACTCAAGAGGGACCCAGTACTTC.

The rearrangement links TRBV2 to TRBJ1-2; D not certain. The CDR3 consists of 14 residues. Trimming left V 3 bases short and J 0 bases short, with 8 bases between. Germline values: CDR1 SNHLY, CDR2 FYNNEI. CDR3 sequence: CASSERETNYGYTF. The CDR3 DNA sequence: TGTGCCAGCAGTGAGCGTGAAACTAACTATGGCTACACCTTC.

This clone showed up just once. J is TRBJ1-5 and V is TRBV7-8; TRBD1 matches at 11 bases. Trimming cost V 1 base and J 7 bases; bases outside gene matches: 6. The germline V gene has CDR1 SGHVS and CDR2 FQNEAQ. The CDR3 runs to 16 residues. The CDR3 region is CASSLVDRGLGQPQHF. The DNA of the CDR3 is TGTGCCAGCAGCTTAGTGGACAGGGGGCTGGGGCAGCCCCAGCATTTT.

The genes are TRBV7-3 and TRBJ2-7, with 8 bases that match TRBD1. Germline V gene data show CDR1 as SGHTA and CDR2 as FQGTGA. The trim removed 3 bases at V and 3 bases at J, leaving 1 base unmatched. CDR3 length equals 13 residues. DNA of the CDR3: TGTGCCAGCAGCTTCACAGGGGGCTACGAGCAGTACTTC. Residues: CASSFTGGYEQYF.